The 9 T cell receptor beta chains reported below all come from one sample, sequenced in a study of T cell responses to AZD1222 COVID-19 vaccine. TCRdb's copy holds only in-frame clones and misses some; the assay was immunoSEQ multiplex PCR. The repertoire holds roughly 130,000 clones, with 90% to 95% as singletons. This specimen was peripheral blood, taken on day 0 of AZD1222 vaccination. The receptors shown here come from an adult in good health.

This chain links TRBV5-4 with TRBJ2-7; D is perhaps TRBD1 (5 bases). The CDR3 is made up of 13 amino acids. The germline V gene encodes CDR1 SGHNT and CDR2 YYREEE (reference sequence). Trimming took off 0 bases at V and 3 bases at J, with 7 bases between the two ends. CDR3 DNA sequence: TGTGCCAGCAGCTTGGGGGGCCGCTACGAGCAGTACTTC. Its translation: CASSLGGRYEQYF.

V gene TRBV5-1 combines with J gene TRBJ2-2; D is perhaps TRBD2 (6 bases). The V gene's germline CDR1 is SGHRS and CDR2 YFSETQ. Trimming left V 6 bases short and J 4 bases short, with 10 bases between. CDR3 length equals 13 residues. CDR3 protein: CASNGGVTGELFF. The CDR3 nucleotides are TGCGCCAGCAACGGGGGAGTCACCGGGGAGCTGTTTTTT.

This rearrangement joins TRBV7-2 to TRBJ2-1, with 11 bases fitting TRBD2. After removal of 5 bases from V and 7 bases from J, the junction contained 7 bases not matched to a gene. The CDR3 totals 15 residues. CDR1 and CDR2 from the germline V gene are SGHTA and FQGNSA. CDR3 coding DNA: TGTGCCAGCAGCGCTCTAGCGGGAGGTGGGAATGAGCAGTTCTTC. It yields the protein CASSALAGGGNEQFF.

This clone was detected once. CDR3 sequence (DNA): TGCGCCAGCAGCCAAGAATCAGGGGTTAGGGAAAAACTGTTTTTT. Translated: CASSQESGVREKLFF. J is TRBJ1-4 and V is TRBV4-3, with a tentative D call TRBD1 (6 bases). This CDR3 comprises 15 residues. Germline CDR1 and CDR2: LGHNA and YSLEER. The V and J ends lost 0 bases and 8 bases respectively, with 13 bases between them.

This chain joins TRBV7-8 and TRBJ1-5; 9 nucleotides agree with TRBD1. Germline-derived CDR1 and CDR2 are SGHVS and FQNEAQ. With 1 base clipped from V and 4 bases from J, the junction kept 2 bases outside the gene matches. The CDR3 extends over 15 amino acids. CDR3: CASSLGTGDNQPQHF. The CDR3 coding sequence is TGTGCCAGCAGCTTAGGGACAGGGGATAATCAGCCCCAGCATTTT.

This sequence joins TRBV4-1 and TRBJ2-2; unclear D gene. The CDR3 consists of 13 residues. Germline CDR1 reads MGHRA; CDR2 reads YSYEKL. Trimming shortened V by 1 base and J by 7 bases, and 7 bases separated the two germline ends. CDR3 residues: CASSQVGVGELFF. The CDR3 DNA follows: TGCGCCAGCAGCCAAGTGGGTGTCGGGGAGCTGTTTTTT.

Note on this clone: The sample holds other DNA sequences that translate to the same CDR3. The genes are TRBV5-1 and TRBJ1-2, with 8 bases aligning to TRBD1. Germline V gene lookup returns CDR1 SGHRS and CDR2 YFSETQ. CDR3 length equals 13 residues. J was trimmed by 4 bases and V by 3 bases; bases with no gene match: 2. CDR3 coding DNA: TGCGCCAGCAGCTCCGGACAGGGCTATGGCTACACCTTC. Its protein is CASSSGQGYGYTF.

The chain has TRBV24-1 and TRBJ2-3; 9 nucleotides agree with TRBD1. The CDR3 contains 16 residues. Germline values: CDR1 KGHDR, CDR2 SFDVKD. V was clipped by 3 bases and J by 0 bases; unmatched bases: 3. Written as DNA, the CDR3 is TGTGCCACCAGTGATACAGGGGGCCCCAGCACAGATACGCAGTATTTT. It translates to CATSDTGGPSTDTQYF.

This sequence joins TRBV28 and TRBJ2-5; 10 nucleotides match TRBD1. Germline lookup yields CDR1 MDHEN and CDR2 SYDVKM. The CDR3 runs 14 residues. The V gene end was trimmed by 4 bases and the J gene end by 6 bases; junction bases not matched to a gene: 5. The CDR3 is CASSSGQGVKTQYF. The DNA for the CDR3 is TGTGCCAGCAGTTCCGGACAGGGGGTCAAGACCCAGTACTTC.